This T cell receptor (beta chain) was identified during a study of blood T cell repertoires in COVID-19 (dated by TCRdb to about 2020). A note on the overall study: Samples from collaborators originated in the United States, Italy and Spain and spanned both the acute and convalescent phases of COVID-19. The material from the prospective study consisted of cDNA or gDNA derived from T cells, B-cell-depleted T cells, or PBMCs. Nearly every sample came with metadata listing a de-identified subject ID, COVID-19 status, age in years and sex. A freely available public database, intended as a resource for researchers studying the immune response to SARS-CoV-2, is where the repertoires were released. Deeply sampled blood TCRbeta repertoires from subjects exposed to, actively infected with, or recovered from COVID-19 were included in the dataset. Samples were obtained from the ongoing ImmuneRACE study (first 160 participants) and from about 1,300 subjects provided by 6 global collaborators. Where available, HLA class I and class II types were obtained from metadata supplied by the sample provider rather than from assay-based typing. What the work shows at the level of the full study, not this receptor alone: The amount of clinical and demographic metadata varied by source and participant and was provided uncurated.

Collaborating institutions collected whole blood in K2EDTA tubes following their own protocols. For TCRbeta analysis, collaborators shipped samples as frozen whole blood, isolated PBMCs, or DNA extracted from either of those sample types. TCRbeta CDR3 regions were amplified from genomic DNA using the immunoSEQ Assay, a bias-controlled multiplex PCR. The paper's data handling went like this. The number of nucleated cells in each sample was estimated from the amplification of reference gene primers within the assay. Sequence reads were collapsed and filtered to measure the absolute abundance of every unique TCRbeta CDR3 rearrangement. For each sample, productive Simpson clonality was calculated as the square root of Simpson's diversity index across productive rearrangements. TCRdb took over this immuneACCESS table, retaining in-frame rearrangements with V and J assigned. Such tables are incomplete; in checked studies, under half of the missing clones stem from an unresolved V gene, and the remainder is unexplained. From that table come the V and J calls and clone size; the DNA was used to work out D and trimming. This sample has 87,000 or so clones in its table, and around 87% of those were observed once. Of the sample, 7% to 9% is held by the ten largest clones.

This clone was seen once. Its antigen remains unidentified. Base qualities are not provided; no much larger clone lies one nucleotide away. Reading from cysteine to phenylalanine, the CDR3 counts 13 amino acids. The entry retains the CDR3 DNA only, 39 bases that are in frame from base 1. V gives up 0 bases and J gives up 5 bases, and the segment between their germline ends measures 7 bases. As encoded in the germline V gene (reference sequence), CDR1 is LNHDA while CDR2 is SQIVND. The sequenced sample consisted of peripheral blood. The sequence was obtained from a human donor with acute or convalescent COVID-19. The donor label of this sample is uncertain. The receptor chain draws on TRBV19 and TRBJ1-1; the D region possibly corresponds to TRBD1 (5 bases align). The encoded CDR3 is CASSIEGVTEAFF. Read as DNA, the sequence is TGTGCCAGTAGTATAGAAGGGGTTACTGAAGCTTTCTTT.